This T cell receptor (beta chain) was captured in a study of regulatory T cells in long-lasting Graves disease. On this clonotype itself: Its antigen remains unknown.

The CDR3 runs to 12 residues. The V end was cut by 7 bases, the J end by 9 bases, with 13 bases between. Germline assignment: CDR1 MNHNS and CDR2 SASEGT. Time point described: newly diagnosed GD, antithyroid drugs for less than 3 months. Scientists built the TCR library using RNA that was extracted from PBMCs. General observations from the study: TCR diversity was lower in persistent Graves' patients (versus newly diagnosed ones).

According to the study, TCR beta libraries were built with iRepertoire HTBI primers and CDR3-region Arm-PCR. Via MiXCR, TCRdb re-called the multiplex PCR reads, giving one row per CDR3 protein. The profile shows some 460,000 distinct CDR3 sequences, under 20% of them singletons. This sample was shared with a second study, whose subject was T cells in Graves' hyperthyroidism and ophthalmopathy. From that report: Most clonotypes that expanded in the thyroid above 0.001 also showed up in blood.

Here the sequenced sample was peripheral blood mononuclear cells (PBMCs), taken at new diagnosis, from a patient treated with antithyroid drugs. This TCR was sampled from a middle-aged man with Graves disease. The J gene is TRBJ2-1, the V gene TRBV6-1, with D unresolved. CDR3 bases: TGTGCCAGCACGGTGACTCCGGGTGAGCAGTTCTTC. Translation gives CASTVTPGEQFF.